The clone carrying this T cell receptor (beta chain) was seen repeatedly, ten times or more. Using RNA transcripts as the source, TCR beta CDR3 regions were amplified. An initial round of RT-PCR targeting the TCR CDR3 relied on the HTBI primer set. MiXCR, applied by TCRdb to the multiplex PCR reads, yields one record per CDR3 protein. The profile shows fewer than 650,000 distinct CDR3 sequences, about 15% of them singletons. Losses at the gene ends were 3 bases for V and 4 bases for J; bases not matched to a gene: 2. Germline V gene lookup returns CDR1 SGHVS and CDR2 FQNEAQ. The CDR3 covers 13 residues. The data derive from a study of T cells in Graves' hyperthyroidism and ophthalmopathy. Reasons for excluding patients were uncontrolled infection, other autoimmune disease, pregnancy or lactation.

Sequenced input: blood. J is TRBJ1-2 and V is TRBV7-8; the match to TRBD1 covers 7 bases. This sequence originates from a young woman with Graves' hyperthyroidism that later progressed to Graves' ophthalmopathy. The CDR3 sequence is CASSFRGFYGYTF. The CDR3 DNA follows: TGTGCCAGCAGCTTCAGGGGGTTCTATGGCTACACCTTC.